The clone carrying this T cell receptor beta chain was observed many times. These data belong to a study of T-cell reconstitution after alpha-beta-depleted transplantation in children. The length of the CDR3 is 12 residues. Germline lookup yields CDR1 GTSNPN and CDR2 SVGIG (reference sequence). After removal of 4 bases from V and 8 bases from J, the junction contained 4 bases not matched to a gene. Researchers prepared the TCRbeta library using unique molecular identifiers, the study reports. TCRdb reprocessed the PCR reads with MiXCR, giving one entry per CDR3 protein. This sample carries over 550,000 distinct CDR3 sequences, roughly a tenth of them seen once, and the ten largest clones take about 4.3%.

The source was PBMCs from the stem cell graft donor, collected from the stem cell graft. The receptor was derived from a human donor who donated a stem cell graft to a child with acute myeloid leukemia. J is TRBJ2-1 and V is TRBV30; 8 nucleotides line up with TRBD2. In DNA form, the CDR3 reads TGTGCCTGGAAGCGGGAGATTCATGAGCAGTTCTTC. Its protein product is CAWKREIHEQFF.